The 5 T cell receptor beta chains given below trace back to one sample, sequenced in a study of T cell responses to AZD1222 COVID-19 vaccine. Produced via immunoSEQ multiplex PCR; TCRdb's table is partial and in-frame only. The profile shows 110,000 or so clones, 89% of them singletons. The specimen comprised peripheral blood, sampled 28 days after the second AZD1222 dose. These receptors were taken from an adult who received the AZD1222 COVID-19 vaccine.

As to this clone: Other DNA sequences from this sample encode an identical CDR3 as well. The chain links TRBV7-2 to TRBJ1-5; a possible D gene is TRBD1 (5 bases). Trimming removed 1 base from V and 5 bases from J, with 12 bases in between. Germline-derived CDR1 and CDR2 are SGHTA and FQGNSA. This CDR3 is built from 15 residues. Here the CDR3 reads CASSLGLGGDQPQHF. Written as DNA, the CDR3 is TGTGCCAGCAGCTTAGGTTTGGGGGGGGATCAGCCCCAGCATTTT. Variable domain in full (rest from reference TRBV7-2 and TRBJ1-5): GAGVSQSPSNKVTEKGKDVELRCDPISGHTALYWYRQSLGQGLEFLIYFQGNSAPDKSGLPSDRFSAERTGGSVSTLTIQRTQQEDSAVYLCASSLGLGGDQPQHFGDGTRLSIL.

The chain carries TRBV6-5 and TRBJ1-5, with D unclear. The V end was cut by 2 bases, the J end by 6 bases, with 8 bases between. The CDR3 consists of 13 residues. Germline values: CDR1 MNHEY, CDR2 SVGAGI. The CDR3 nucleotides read TGTGCCAGCAGTTACCTCGCGGGTCAGCCCCAGCATTTT. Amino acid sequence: CASSYLAGQPQHF.

CDR3 protein: CASSLLGESEEQYF. The CDR3 DNA is TGTGCCAGCAGTTTATTGGGCGAGTCTGAAGAGCAGTACTTC. The V and J genes are TRBV27 and TRBJ2-7; no definite D call. The CDR3 sequence is 14 residues long. The germline gives CDR1 MNHEY, CDR2 SMNVEV (reference sequence). V lost 1 base and J 7 bases, leaving 14 bases between the germline ends.

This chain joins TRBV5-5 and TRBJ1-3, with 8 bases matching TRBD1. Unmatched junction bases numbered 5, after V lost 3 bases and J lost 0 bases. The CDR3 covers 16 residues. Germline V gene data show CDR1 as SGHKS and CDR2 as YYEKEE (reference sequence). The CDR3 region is CASSSRDRSSGNTIYF. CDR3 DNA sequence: TGTGCCAGCAGCTCGAGGGACAGGAGCTCTGGAAACACCATATATTTT.

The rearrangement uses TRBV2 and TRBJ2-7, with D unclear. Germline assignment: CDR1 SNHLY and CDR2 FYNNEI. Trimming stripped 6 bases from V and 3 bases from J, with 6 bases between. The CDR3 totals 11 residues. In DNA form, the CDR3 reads TGTGCCAGCAGGGAGATCTACGAGCAGTACTTC. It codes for CASREIYEQYF.